Listed below are T cell receptor beta chains from one sample, sequenced in a study of T cells in Graves' hyperthyroidism and ophthalmopathy. TCRdb re-called the multiplex PCR reads with MiXCR, one entry per CDR3 protein. The data contain about 200,000 distinct CDR3 sequences, approximately 17% of them singletons. Sequenced material: blood. Receptor source: a man aged 50 or older with Graves' hyperthyroidism. The CDR3 runs from the conserved cysteine through the conserved F or W. D genes are given only for firm matches. Not all rows give a size; the values are once, few, many and, for expanded clones, a class.

j_gene	d_gene	abundance	v_gene	CDR3nt	CDR3aa
TRBJ1-1	TRBD1	many	TRBV6-1	TGTGCCAGCAGTTTGGACAGGGCGGTAGCTTTCTTT	CASSLDRAVAFF
TRBJ2-7	TRBD2	many	TRBV10-3	TGTGCCATCAGTGAAGAACTAGCGGACGAGCAGTACTTC	CAISEELADEQYF
TRBJ2-7	TRBD1	.	TRBV10-3	TGTGCCACCGACTCGACCGGGACAGGGACTCACGAGCAGTACTTC	CATDSTGTGTHEQYF
TRBJ2-1	TRBD2	.	TRBV5-1	TGCGCCAGCAGCCCGGGGACTAGCGGGAGGAATGAGCAGCTCTTC	CASSPGTSGRNEQLF
TRBJ2-7	TRBD2	.	TRBV10-3	TGTGCCATCAGACCGGGACTAGCGGGAAACTACGAGCAGTACTTC	CAIRPGLAGNYEQYF
TRBJ2-3	TRBD2	many	TRBV6-2/TRBV6-3	TGTGCCAGTAAAAGCGGGAGACGGGACACAGATACGCAGTATTTT	CASKSGRRDTDTQYF
TRBJ2-7	.	.	TRBV6-1	TGTGCCAGCACATCTAGGCTGGCGGAACAGTACTTC	CASTSRLAEQYF
TRBJ2-7	TRBD1	many	TRBV11-2	TGTGCCAGCAGCTCAGACAGGGTTTCGGACGAGCAGTACTTC	CASSSDRVSDEQYF
TRBJ2-1	TRBD2	few	TRBV7-8	TGTGCCAGCAGCTTACGGACTAGCGGGATTGCCCCTTACAATGAGCAGTTCTTC	CASSLRTSGIAPYNEQFF
TRBJ2-1	TRBD2	few	TRBV5-7	TGTGCCAGCAGCTGTGCCGGGACTAGCGGGTTCATCCTATCCTACAATGAGCAGTTCTTC	CASSCAGTSGFILSYNEQFF
TRBJ1-1	TRBD1	.	TRBV11-3	TGTGCCAGCAGCTGGACAGGGGGGAACACTGAAGCTTTCTTT	CASSWTGGNTEAFF
TRBJ2-5	TRBD2	many	TRBV18	TGTGCCAGCTCACCGGCCCTAGCGGGAGGGCCGCCCCAAGAGACCCAGTACTTC	CASSPALAGGPPQETQYF
TRBJ2-1	TRBD2	few	TRBV7-3	TGTGCCAGCAGCTTAGGGTCGGGAGGGGGCAATGAGCAGTTCTTC	CASSLGSGGGNEQFF
TRBJ1-4	.	many	TRBV12-3/TRBV12-4	TGTGCCAGCAGTTTGGAGGGCATGGGTGAAAAACTGTTTTTT	CASSLEGMGEKLFF
TRBJ1-1	.	many	TRBV6-1	TGTGCCAGCAGTTACATCGTGAACACTGAAGCTTTCTTT	CASSYIVNTEAFF
TRBJ2-6	.	.	TRBV10-3	TGTGCCATCAGCCTAATGGGCTCTGGGGCCAACGTCCTGACTTTC	CAISLMGSGANVLTF
TRBJ1-5	.	.	TRBV19	TGTGCCAGTAGTCCATGGAATCAGCCCCAGCATTTT	CASSPWNQPQHF
TRBJ1-2	.	few	TRBV28	TGTGCCAGCAGCAAAGGAGTCACACTGACCTATGGCTACACCTTC	CASSKGVTLTYGYTF
TRBJ2-3	TRBD1	few	TRBV20-1	TGCAGTGTCCAACCCGCAGGGGACAGGGGACTCTATACGCAGTATTTT	CSVQPAGDRGLYTQYF
TRBJ2-5	.	many	TRBV9	TGTGCCAGCAGCGTAGAGGCAGCCCAAGAGACCCAGTACTTC	CASSVEAAQETQYF